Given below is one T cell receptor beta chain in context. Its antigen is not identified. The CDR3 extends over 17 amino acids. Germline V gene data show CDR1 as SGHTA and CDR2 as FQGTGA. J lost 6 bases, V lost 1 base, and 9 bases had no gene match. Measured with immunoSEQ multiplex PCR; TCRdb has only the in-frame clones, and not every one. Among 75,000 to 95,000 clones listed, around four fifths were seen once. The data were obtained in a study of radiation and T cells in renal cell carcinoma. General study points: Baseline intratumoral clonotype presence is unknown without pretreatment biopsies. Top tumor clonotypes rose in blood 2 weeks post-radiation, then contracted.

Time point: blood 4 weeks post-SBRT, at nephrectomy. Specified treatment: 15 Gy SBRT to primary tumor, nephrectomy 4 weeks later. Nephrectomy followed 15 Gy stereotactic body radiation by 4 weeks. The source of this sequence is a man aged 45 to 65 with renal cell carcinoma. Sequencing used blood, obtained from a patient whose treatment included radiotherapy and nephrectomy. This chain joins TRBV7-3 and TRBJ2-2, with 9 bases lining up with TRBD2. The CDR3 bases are TGTGCCAGCAGCTTAAACGCGGCTAGCGGGAATTCCGGGGAGCTGTTTTTT. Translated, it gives CASSLNAASGNSGELFF. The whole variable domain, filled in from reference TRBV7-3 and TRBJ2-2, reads GAGVSQTPSNKVTEKGKYVELRCDPISGHTALYWYRQSLGQGPEFLIYFQGTGAADDSGLPNDRFFAVRPEGSVSTLKIQRTERGDSAVYLCASSLNAASGNSGELFFGEGSRLTVL.